These 18 T cell receptor beta chains share one sample of origin, sequenced in a study of T cells expressing NK-cell markers. TCRdb reworked the 5' RACE reads into one entry per CDR3 protein, no DNA. In total, the table holds 500,000 or so distinct CDR3 sequences. Input material: blood T cells: a sorted CD56 or NKG2C T cell subset, CD4+ or CD8+ T cells, or bulk PBMC T cells (not recorded which). Source of these receptors: a man between 18 and 35 years old in good health.

The chain recombines TRBV20-1 with TRBJ1-2. CDR1 is DFQATT, CDR2 SNEGSKA, per germline (reference sequence). The CDR3 consists of 12 residues. CDR3 residues: CSAPSTAGGYTF.

This chain links TRBV9 with TRBJ1-4; the TRBD1 assignment by TCRdb is unverifiable without DNA. Germline CDR1 reads SGDLS; CDR2 reads YYNGEE. The CDR3 runs to 14 residues. CDR3 in amino acids: CASSEQGTNEKLFF.

J is TRBJ2-1 and V is TRBV7-9; TCRdb indicates TRBD2, and absent DNA this call remains unverified. The CDR3 runs 15 residues. Per the germline V gene, CDR1 is SEHNR and CDR2 is FQNEAQ (reference sequence). The CDR3 is CASSAIGLADNEQFF. The full variable domain, rest sourced from reference TRBV7-9 and TRBJ2-1, is DTGVSQNPRHKITKRGQNVTFRCDPISEHNRLYWYRQTLGQGPEFLTYFQNEAQLEKSRLLSDRFSAERPKGSFSTLEIQRTEQGDSAMYLCASSAIGLADNEQFFGPGTRLTVL.

V is TRBV29-1 and J is TRBJ2-3; TCRdb picks TRBD2, but there is no DNA to check that call. The CDR3 is 15 amino acids. Per germline, CDR1 SQVTM and CDR2 ANQGSEA. The CDR3 spells CSVAIAGVSMDTQYF.

The chain is built from TRBV4-1 and TRBJ2-5; TCRdb calls TRBD1, which cannot be checked without DNA. CDR3 length equals 16 residues. In germline, CDR1 is MGHRA, CDR2 YSYEKL. CDR3 protein: CASSQGEAGAEETQYF.

The rearrangement uses TRBV25-1 and TRBJ2-6; as DNA is missing, the TRBD1 call by TCRdb cannot be tested. Germline CDR1 is MGHDK and CDR2 is SYGVNS. The CDR3 contains 18 residues. The CDR3 protein is CASASWSGGPSGANVLTF.

This chain connects TRBV29-1 to TRBJ2-1. Germline loops: CDR1 SQVTM, CDR2 ANQGSEA. The length of the CDR3 is 13 residues. This CDR3 is CSVAGITYNEQFF.

The gene calls are TRBV11-2 and TRBJ2-5. Germline V gene data show CDR1 as SGHAT and CDR2 as FQNNGV. This CDR3 has 13 amino acids. The CDR3 spells CASSRSREETQYF.

The CDR3 sequence is CAISESRLSTDTQYF. V and J are TRBV10-3 and TRBJ2-3. CDR3 length: 15 amino acids. Germline V gene data show CDR1 as ENHRY and CDR2 as SYGVKD.

This sequence joins TRBV28 and TRBJ2-2; TCRdb's D gene call, TRBD2, goes unchecked for lack of DNA. The CDR3 length is 17 residues. The V gene's germline CDR1 is MDHEN and CDR2 SYDVKM. The CDR3 spells CASYLTPRTSTTGELFF.

V is TRBV6-2 or TRBV6-3 and J is TRBJ2-7; without DNA, the TCRdb call of TRBD1 cannot be checked. The V gene's germline CDR1 is MNHEY and CDR2 SVGEGT. This CDR3 spans 17 amino acids. The CDR3 sequence is CASSYSITGVSSYEQYF.

This chain connects TRBV28 to TRBJ2-1; TCRdb's assignment of TRBD2 cannot be checked, as there is no DNA. Germline V gene lookup returns CDR1 MDHEN and CDR2 SYDVKM. The CDR3 sequence is 18 residues long. CDR3 sequence: CASSLLTGGAGGWVEQFF.

The V gene is TRBV6-5, the J gene TRBJ2-1. Germline CDR1 reads MNHEY; CDR2 reads SVGAGI. The CDR3 is made up of 12 amino acids. CDR3 amino acids: CASSYSGDEQFF.

The J gene is TRBJ2-1, the V gene TRBV7-8; TCRdb's assignment of TRBD2 cannot be checked, as there is no DNA. From germline, CDR1 is SGHVS and CDR2 FQNEAQ. This CDR3 contains 18 residues. The CDR3 region is CASSSPGLAGTLYNEQFF. The whole variable domain, remainder taken from reference TRBV7-8 and TRBJ2-1, is GAGVSQSPRYKVAKRGQDVALRCDPISGHVSLFWYQQALGQGPEFLTYFQNEAQLDKSGLPSDRFFAERPEGSVSTLKIQRTQQEDSAVYLCASSSPGLAGTLYNEQFFGPGTRLTVL.

The gene calls are TRBV4-1 and TRBJ2-1. The germline CDR1 and CDR2 sequences are MGHRA and YSYEKL. The CDR3 has 14 amino acids. This chain's CDR3 is CASSQVTNYNEQFF.

J is TRBJ2-2 and V is TRBV6-1; TCRdb's D call of TRBD1 is untestable without DNA. The CDR3 is made up of 18 amino acids. Germline V gives CDR1 MNHNS, CDR2 SASEGT. CDR3 sequence: CASRADPGTGGSTGELFF.

This chain connects TRBV20-1 to TRBJ2-4. Per germline, CDR1 DFQATT and CDR2 SNEGSKA (reference sequence). The CDR3 spans 13 residues. CDR3 region: CSARDLQKNIQYF.

The rearrangement links TRBV5-8 to TRBJ2-7; no DNA is available, so the TRBD1 call from TCRdb remains unchecked. CDR1 is SGHTS, CDR2 YDEGEE, per germline. The CDR3 runs 16 residues. CDR3 region: CASSMPPGQGAYEQYF. Filled out from reference TRBV5-8 and TRBJ2-7, the complete variable domain reads EAGVTQSPTHLIKTRGQQATLRCSPISGHTSVYWYQQALGLGLQFLLWYDEGEERNRGNFPPRFSGRQFPNYSSELNVNALELEDSALYLCASSMPPGQGAYEQYFGPGTRLTVT.